This paragraph covers one T cell receptor beta chain sequence. The antigen remains undetermined. Exclusion applied to patients with autoimmune disease history or systemic immunosuppression. These data come from a study of OX40 agonist ivuxolimab in advanced cancers. Overall study context: Ivuxolimab is a fully human IgG2 antibody that activates OX40 (CD134). Averaging roughly 60 years in age, with a range of roughly 20 to 79, the cohort was 80% to 90% male.

Study-wide results and limits: The CD4+ and CD8+ T cells in the blood had expanded clonally by week 6 at 0.1 to 3.0 mg/kg.

TCRdb keeps only in-frame clones here, not all; method: immunoSEQ multiplex PCR. There are 40,000 to 45,000 clones in the sample; around 85% occur only once, and 0.35% to 0.45% lies in the top ten. The germline V and J ends were trimmed by 3 bases and 6 bases, with 17 bases remaining between them. Germline V gene sequence: CDR1 SNHLY, CDR2 FYNNEI. CDR3 size: 16 residues. Sequences were derived from CD4+ or CD8+ T cells sorted from blood, sampled in a trial of the OX40 agonist ivuxolimab. This receptor was taken from an adult with an advanced solid tumor such as melanoma, head and neck, liver or kidney cancer. This sequence joins TRBV2 and TRBJ2-2, with D possibly TRBD2 on 8 matching bases. The CDR3 bases are TGTGCCAGCAGTGATCCGGGACTAGGGGGCGCCGGGGAGCTGTTTTTT. Encoded protein: CASSDPGLGGAGELFF.